Listed here are 14 T cell receptor beta chains from one sample, sequenced in a study of OX40 agonist ivuxolimab in advanced cancers. Clones were sequenced by immunoSEQ multiplex PCR, and TCRdb holds only the in-frame ones, with some missing. The table has 75,000 to 100,000 clones, 86% seen once. Sequenced here: CD4+ or CD8+ T cells sorted from blood, sampled in a trial of the OX40 agonist ivuxolimab. The receptors shown here come from an adult with an advanced solid tumor such as melanoma, head and neck, liver or kidney cancer.

J is TRBJ2-1 and V is TRBV7-9, with D possibly TRBD2 on 5 matching bases. V shed 1 base and J shed 6 bases, with 7 bases lying between them. This CDR3 has 13 amino acids. Germline V gives CDR1 SEHNR, CDR2 FQNEAQ (reference sequence). CDR3: CASSLGGPNEQFF. CDR3 sequence (DNA): TGTGCCAGCAGCTTAGGAGGGCCCAATGAGCAGTTCTTC. Full variable domain (remainder filled in from reference TRBV7-9 and TRBJ2-1): DTGVSQNPRHKITKRGQNVTFRCDPISEHNRLYWYRQTLGQGPEFLTYFQNEAQLEKSRLLSDRFSAERPKGSFSTLEIQRTEQGDSAMYLCASSLGGPNEQFFGPGTRLTVL.

This clone was recorded only once. This chain links TRBV7-2 with TRBJ2-1, with 9 bases lining up with TRBD2. J was trimmed by 2 bases and V by 5 bases; bases with no gene match: 4. The germline gives CDR1 SGHTA, CDR2 FQGNSA. The CDR3 is made up of 15 amino acids. The CDR3 coding sequence is TGTGCCAGCAGCCTTCAGCGGGGGGCCTACAATGAGCAGTTCTTC. Translation gives CASSLQRGAYNEQFF.

V is TRBV5-1 and J is TRBJ2-4; D call uncertain. With 5 bases removed from V and 1 base from J, the gap between germline ends came to 16 bases. Per germline, CDR1 SGHRS and CDR2 YFSETQ. The CDR3 contains 16 residues. The CDR3 here is CASSPTSHAAKNIQYF. The CDR3 DNA sequence: TGCGCCAGCAGTCCGACTTCTCATGCTGCCAAAAACATTCAGTACTTC.

The chain uses TRBV2 and TRBJ2-7, with a weak D call TRBD2 (6 bases). The CDR3 is made up of 12 amino acids. V shed 1 base and J shed 7 bases, with 8 bases lying between them. The germline CDR1 and CDR2 sequences are SNHLY and FYNNEI. The CDR3 bases are TGTGCCAGCAGTGAAGACCGGGGGGAGCAGTACTTC. It yields the protein CASSEDRGEQYF.

This clone was found a few times. This chain uses TRBV28 with TRBJ2-7; D might be TRBD1 (6 bases). The CDR3 runs to 13 residues. Germline CDR1 reads MDHEN; CDR2 reads SYDVKM. V lost 3 bases to trimming and J lost 6 bases, with 12 bases between them. This CDR3 reads CASSFPGVREQYF. The CDR3 DNA reads TGTGCCAGCAGTTTTCCAGGGGTCCGCGAGCAGTACTTC. Full variable domain (remainder filled in from reference TRBV28 and TRBJ2-7): DVKVTQSSRYLVKRTGEKVFLECVQDMDHENMFWYRQDPGLGLRLIYFSYDVKMKEKGDIPEGYSVSREKKERFSLILESASTNQTSMYLCASSFPGVREQYFGPGTRLTVT.

The J gene is TRBJ2-1, the V gene TRBV11-3; D might be TRBD1 (5 bases). Between the trimmed V and J ends, which lost 4 bases and 4 bases, there was a span of 14 bases. This CDR3 has 15 residues. The germline CDR1 and CDR2 sequences are SGHNT and YENEEA. The CDR3 spells CASSSQGPVYNEQFF. The CDR3 bases are TGTGCCAGCAGCTCCCAGGGCCCCGTTTACAATGAGCAGTTCTTC.

This chain connects TRBV11-3 to TRBJ1-3; 7 bases are shared with TRBD1. In germline, CDR1 is SGHNT, CDR2 YENEEA. The J segment lost 0 bases and the V segment lost 3 bases, leaving 8 bases of the junction unmatched. The length of the CDR3 is 17 residues. Written as DNA, the CDR3 is TGTGCCAGCAGCTTGTTTGGACAGGCGACCTCTGGAAACACCATATATTTT. Translated, it gives CASSLFGQATSGNTIYF.

The chain is built from TRBV2 and TRBJ2-7; 7 bases line up with TRBD2. There are 11 residues in the CDR3. V dropped 6 bases and J dropped 7; count of bases not matched to a gene: 3. The germline V gene has CDR1 SNHLY and CDR2 FYNNEI. The CDR3 is CASSLAVEQYF. For the CDR3, the DNA is TGTGCCAGCAGCCTAGCGGTTGAGCAGTACTTC.

The J gene is TRBJ1-2, the V gene TRBV19; D perhaps matches TRBD1 (5 bases). Trimming took off 8 bases at V and 4 bases at J, with 17 bases between the two ends. The CDR3 has 14 residues. Per the germline V gene, CDR1 is LNHDA and CDR2 is SQIVND (reference sequence). The CDR3 protein is CASDPGGRIYGYTF. DNA for the CDR3: TGTGCCAGTGACCCGGGGGGTCGCATCTATGGCTACACCTTC.

The genes are TRBV7-3 and TRBJ2-5, with D uncertain. CDR1 is SGHTA and CDR2 is FQGTGA in the germline V gene. The V end lost 6 bases, the J end lost 1 base, and 12 bases lay between the germline ends. CDR3 length equals 14 residues. The CDR3: CASSLLPGQETQYF. The CDR3 coding sequence is TGTGCCAGCAGTTTATTACCTGGCCAAGAGACCCAGTACTTC.

The chain is built from TRBV6-5 and TRBJ1-5; D unresolved. This CDR3 contains 15 residues. Germline V gene sequence: CDR1 MNHEY, CDR2 SVGAGI. The ends were cut back, 6 bases at V and 0 bases at J, with 12 bases in the middle. The CDR3 loop reads CASRTSGGSNQPQHF. CDR3 DNA: TGTGCCAGCAGAACCTCGGGCGGTAGCAATCAGCCCCAGCATTTT.

This sequence joins TRBV5-6 and TRBJ2-5; D is possibly TRBD1 or TRBD2 (6 bases each). Trimming left V 5 bases short and J 3 bases short, with 8 bases between. The germline CDR1 and CDR2 sequences are SGHDT and YYEEEE. There are 12 residues in the CDR3. The CDR3 here is CASRRGEETQYF. CDR3 DNA sequence: TGTGCCAGCAGAAGGGGGGAAGAGACCCAGTACTTC.

The chain links TRBV18 to TRBJ1-5; D perhaps matches TRBD1 (6 bases). The CDR3 has 15 residues. Trimming removed 2 bases from V and 7 bases from J, with 15 bases in between. CDR1 and CDR2 (germline): KGHSH, LQKENI. CDR3 loop: CASSPGWQGLQPQHF. The CDR3 DNA reads as TGTGCCAGCTCACCAGGGTGGCAGGGGCTCCAGCCCCAGCATTTT. The full variable domain, with the rest looked up from reference TRBV18 and TRBJ1-5, is NAGVMQNPRHLVRRRGQEARLRCSPMKGHSHVYWYRQLPEEGLKFMVYLQKENIIDESGMPKERFSAEFPKEGPSILRIQQVVRGDSAAYFCASSPGWQGLQPQHFGDGTRLSIL.

The rearrangement links TRBV5-6 to TRBJ2-5; tentative D call: TRBD1 (6 bases). Germline values: CDR1 SGHDT, CDR2 YYEEEE. The CDR3 runs to 15 residues. V was trimmed by 0 bases and J by 7 bases, leaving 16 bases between them. The CDR3 region is CASSLGRDTPGTQYF. For the CDR3, the DNA is TGTGCCAGCAGCTTGGGCCGGGACACCCCGGGGACCCAGTACTTC.